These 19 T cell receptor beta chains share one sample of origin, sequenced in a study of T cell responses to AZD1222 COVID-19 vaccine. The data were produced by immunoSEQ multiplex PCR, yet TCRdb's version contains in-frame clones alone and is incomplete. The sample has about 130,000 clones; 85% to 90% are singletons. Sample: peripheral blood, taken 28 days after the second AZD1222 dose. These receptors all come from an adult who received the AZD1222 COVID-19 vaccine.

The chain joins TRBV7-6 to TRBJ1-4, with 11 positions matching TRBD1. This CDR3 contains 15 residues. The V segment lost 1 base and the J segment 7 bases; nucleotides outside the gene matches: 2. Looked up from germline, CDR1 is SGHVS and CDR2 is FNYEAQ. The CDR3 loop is CASSLGGTGGEKLFF. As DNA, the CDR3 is TGTGCCAGCAGCTTAGGGGGGACAGGGGGTGAAAAACTGTTTTTT.

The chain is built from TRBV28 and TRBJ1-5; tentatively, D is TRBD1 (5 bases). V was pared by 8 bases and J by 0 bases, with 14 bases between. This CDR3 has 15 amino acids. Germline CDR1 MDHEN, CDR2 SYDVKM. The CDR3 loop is CASRGWGISNQPQHF. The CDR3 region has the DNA TGTGCCAGCCGGGGTTGGGGGATTAGCAATCAGCCCCAGCATTTT.

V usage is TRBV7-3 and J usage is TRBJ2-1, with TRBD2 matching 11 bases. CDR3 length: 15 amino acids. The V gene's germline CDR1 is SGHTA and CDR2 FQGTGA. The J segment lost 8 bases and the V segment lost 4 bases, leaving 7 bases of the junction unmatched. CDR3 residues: CASSSRLAGPDEQFF. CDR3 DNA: TGTGCCAGCAGCTCTAGACTAGCGGGGCCGGATGAGCAGTTCTTC.

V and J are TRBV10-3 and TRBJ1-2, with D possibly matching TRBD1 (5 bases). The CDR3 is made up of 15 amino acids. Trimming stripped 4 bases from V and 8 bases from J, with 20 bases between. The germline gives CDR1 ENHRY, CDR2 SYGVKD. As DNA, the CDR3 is TGTGCCATCAGTGCCCGGGACCCCCTGAAAGGGGGCTACACCTTC. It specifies CAISARDPLKGGYTF.

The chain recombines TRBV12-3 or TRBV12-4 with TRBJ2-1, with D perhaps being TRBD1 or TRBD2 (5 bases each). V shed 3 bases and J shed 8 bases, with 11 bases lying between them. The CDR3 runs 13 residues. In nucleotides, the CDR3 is TGTGCCAGCAGTTTTAGAGGGACCGATGAGCAGTTCTTC. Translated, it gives CASSFRGTDEQFF.

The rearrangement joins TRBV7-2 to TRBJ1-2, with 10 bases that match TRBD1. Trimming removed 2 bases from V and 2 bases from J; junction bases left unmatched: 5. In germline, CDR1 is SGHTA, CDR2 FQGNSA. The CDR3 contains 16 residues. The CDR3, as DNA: TGTGCCAGCAGCTTAACATTGGGACAGGGGAACTATGGCTACACCTTC. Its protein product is CASSLTLGQGNYGYTF.

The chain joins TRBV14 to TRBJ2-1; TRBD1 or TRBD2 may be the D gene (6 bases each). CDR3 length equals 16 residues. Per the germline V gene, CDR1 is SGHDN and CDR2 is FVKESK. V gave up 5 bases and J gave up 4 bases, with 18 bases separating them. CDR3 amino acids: CASSGRLGTSYNEQFF. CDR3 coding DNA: TGTGCCAGCAGCGGGAGGCTCGGGACAAGTTACAATGAGCAGTTCTTC. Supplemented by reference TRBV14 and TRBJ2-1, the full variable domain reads EAGVTQFPSHSVIEKGQTVTLRCDPISGHDNLYWYRRVMGKEIKFLLHFVKESKQDESGMPNNRFLAERTGGTYSTLKVQPAELEDSGVYFCASSGRLGTSYNEQFFGPGTRLTVL.

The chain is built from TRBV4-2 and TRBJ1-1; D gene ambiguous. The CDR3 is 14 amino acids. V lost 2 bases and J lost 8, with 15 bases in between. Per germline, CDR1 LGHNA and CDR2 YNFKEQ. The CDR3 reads CASSQTTWKKEAFF. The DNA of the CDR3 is TGTGCCAGCAGCCAAACCACGTGGAAGAAAGAAGCTTTCTTT.

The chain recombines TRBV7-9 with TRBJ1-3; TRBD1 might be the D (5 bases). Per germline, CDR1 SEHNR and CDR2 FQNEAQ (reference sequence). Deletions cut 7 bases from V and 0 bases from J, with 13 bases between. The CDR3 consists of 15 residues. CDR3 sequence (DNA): TGTGCCAGCAATCAAGGGACGGACTCTGGAAACACCATATATTTT. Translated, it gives CASNQGTDSGNTIYF. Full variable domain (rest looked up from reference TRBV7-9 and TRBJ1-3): DTGVSQNPRHKITKRGQNVTFRCDPISEHNRLYWYRQTLGQGPEFLTYFQNEAQLEKSRLLSDRFSAERPKGSFSTLEIQRTEQGDSAMYLCASNQGTDSGNTIYFGEGSWLTVV.

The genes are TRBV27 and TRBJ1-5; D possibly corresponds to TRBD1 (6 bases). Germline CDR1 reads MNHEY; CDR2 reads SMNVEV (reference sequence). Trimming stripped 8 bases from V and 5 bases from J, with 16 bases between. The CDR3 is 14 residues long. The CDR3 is CASAFSGGDQPQHF. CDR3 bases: TGTGCCAGCGCGTTTTCGGGGGGCGATCAGCCCCAGCATTTT.

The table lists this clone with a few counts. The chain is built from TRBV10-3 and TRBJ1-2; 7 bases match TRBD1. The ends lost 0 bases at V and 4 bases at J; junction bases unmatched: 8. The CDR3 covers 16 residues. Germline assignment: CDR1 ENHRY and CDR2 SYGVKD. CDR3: CAISESIGGKSYGYTF. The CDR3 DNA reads TGTGCCATCAGTGAGTCGATAGGGGGCAAGAGCTATGGCTACACCTTC.

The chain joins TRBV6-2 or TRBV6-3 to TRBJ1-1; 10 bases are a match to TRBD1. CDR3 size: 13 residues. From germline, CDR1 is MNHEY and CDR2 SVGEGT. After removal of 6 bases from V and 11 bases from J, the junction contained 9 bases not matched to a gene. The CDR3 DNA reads TGTGCCAGCAGCATGACAGGGGGCGCGGTCGCTTTCTTT. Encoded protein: CASSMTGGAVAFF.

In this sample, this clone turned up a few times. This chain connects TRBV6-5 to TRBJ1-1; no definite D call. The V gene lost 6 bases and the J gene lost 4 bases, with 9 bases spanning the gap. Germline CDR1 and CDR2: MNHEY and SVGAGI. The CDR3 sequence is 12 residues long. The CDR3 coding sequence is TGTGCCAGCAGCGACTGGGGCACTGAAGCTTTCTTT. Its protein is CASSDWGTEAFF.

This chain's CDR3 is CASSPGTGYAEAFF. For the CDR3, the DNA is TGTGCCAGCTCACCAGGGACAGGGTACGCTGAAGCTTTCTTT. V is TRBV18 and J is TRBJ1-1; 9 positions agree with TRBD1. The CDR3 is made up of 14 amino acids. V lost 2 bases to trimming and J lost 6 bases; unmatched junction nucleotides: 4. The germline CDR1 and CDR2 sequences are KGHSH and LQKENI.

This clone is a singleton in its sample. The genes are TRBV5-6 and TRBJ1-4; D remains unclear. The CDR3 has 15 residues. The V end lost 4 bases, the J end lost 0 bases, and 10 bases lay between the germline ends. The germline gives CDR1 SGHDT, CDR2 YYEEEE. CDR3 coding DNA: TGTGCCAGCAGCGCACGAGGAACAACTAATGAAAAACTGTTTTTT. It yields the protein CASSARGTTNEKLFF.

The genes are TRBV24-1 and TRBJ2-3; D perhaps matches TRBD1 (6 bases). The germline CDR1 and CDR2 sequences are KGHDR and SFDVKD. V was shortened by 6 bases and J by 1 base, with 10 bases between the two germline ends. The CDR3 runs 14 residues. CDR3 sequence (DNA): TGTGCCACCAGTATCCCAGGGGGCACAGATACGCAGTATTTT. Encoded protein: CATSIPGGTDTQYF.

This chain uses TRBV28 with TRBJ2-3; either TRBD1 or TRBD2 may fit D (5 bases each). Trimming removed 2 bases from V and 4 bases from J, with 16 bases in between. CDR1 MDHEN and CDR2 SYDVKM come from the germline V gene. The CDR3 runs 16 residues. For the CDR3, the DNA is TGTGCCAGCAGTTTAGGGGATAAGGGACGGGCAGATACGCAGTATTTT. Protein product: CASSLGDKGRADTQYF.

The CDR3 spells CASSEAGARPPQHF. The CDR3 DNA sequence: TGTGCCAGCAGTGAAGCGGGGGCCCGTCCGCCCCAGCATTTT. The chain employs TRBV2 and TRBJ1-5; the D gene is possibly TRBD1 (6 bases). Germline V gene lookup returns CDR1 SNHLY and CDR2 FYNNEI. The CDR3 spans 14 residues. V lost 0 bases to trimming and J lost 9 bases, with 12 bases between them.

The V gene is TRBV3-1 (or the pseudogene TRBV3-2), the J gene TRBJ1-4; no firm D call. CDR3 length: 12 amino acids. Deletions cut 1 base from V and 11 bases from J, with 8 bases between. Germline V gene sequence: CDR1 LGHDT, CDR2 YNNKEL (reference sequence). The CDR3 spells CASSQGLRKLFF. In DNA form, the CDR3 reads TGTGCCAGCAGCCAAGGCTTAAGGAAACTGTTTTTT.